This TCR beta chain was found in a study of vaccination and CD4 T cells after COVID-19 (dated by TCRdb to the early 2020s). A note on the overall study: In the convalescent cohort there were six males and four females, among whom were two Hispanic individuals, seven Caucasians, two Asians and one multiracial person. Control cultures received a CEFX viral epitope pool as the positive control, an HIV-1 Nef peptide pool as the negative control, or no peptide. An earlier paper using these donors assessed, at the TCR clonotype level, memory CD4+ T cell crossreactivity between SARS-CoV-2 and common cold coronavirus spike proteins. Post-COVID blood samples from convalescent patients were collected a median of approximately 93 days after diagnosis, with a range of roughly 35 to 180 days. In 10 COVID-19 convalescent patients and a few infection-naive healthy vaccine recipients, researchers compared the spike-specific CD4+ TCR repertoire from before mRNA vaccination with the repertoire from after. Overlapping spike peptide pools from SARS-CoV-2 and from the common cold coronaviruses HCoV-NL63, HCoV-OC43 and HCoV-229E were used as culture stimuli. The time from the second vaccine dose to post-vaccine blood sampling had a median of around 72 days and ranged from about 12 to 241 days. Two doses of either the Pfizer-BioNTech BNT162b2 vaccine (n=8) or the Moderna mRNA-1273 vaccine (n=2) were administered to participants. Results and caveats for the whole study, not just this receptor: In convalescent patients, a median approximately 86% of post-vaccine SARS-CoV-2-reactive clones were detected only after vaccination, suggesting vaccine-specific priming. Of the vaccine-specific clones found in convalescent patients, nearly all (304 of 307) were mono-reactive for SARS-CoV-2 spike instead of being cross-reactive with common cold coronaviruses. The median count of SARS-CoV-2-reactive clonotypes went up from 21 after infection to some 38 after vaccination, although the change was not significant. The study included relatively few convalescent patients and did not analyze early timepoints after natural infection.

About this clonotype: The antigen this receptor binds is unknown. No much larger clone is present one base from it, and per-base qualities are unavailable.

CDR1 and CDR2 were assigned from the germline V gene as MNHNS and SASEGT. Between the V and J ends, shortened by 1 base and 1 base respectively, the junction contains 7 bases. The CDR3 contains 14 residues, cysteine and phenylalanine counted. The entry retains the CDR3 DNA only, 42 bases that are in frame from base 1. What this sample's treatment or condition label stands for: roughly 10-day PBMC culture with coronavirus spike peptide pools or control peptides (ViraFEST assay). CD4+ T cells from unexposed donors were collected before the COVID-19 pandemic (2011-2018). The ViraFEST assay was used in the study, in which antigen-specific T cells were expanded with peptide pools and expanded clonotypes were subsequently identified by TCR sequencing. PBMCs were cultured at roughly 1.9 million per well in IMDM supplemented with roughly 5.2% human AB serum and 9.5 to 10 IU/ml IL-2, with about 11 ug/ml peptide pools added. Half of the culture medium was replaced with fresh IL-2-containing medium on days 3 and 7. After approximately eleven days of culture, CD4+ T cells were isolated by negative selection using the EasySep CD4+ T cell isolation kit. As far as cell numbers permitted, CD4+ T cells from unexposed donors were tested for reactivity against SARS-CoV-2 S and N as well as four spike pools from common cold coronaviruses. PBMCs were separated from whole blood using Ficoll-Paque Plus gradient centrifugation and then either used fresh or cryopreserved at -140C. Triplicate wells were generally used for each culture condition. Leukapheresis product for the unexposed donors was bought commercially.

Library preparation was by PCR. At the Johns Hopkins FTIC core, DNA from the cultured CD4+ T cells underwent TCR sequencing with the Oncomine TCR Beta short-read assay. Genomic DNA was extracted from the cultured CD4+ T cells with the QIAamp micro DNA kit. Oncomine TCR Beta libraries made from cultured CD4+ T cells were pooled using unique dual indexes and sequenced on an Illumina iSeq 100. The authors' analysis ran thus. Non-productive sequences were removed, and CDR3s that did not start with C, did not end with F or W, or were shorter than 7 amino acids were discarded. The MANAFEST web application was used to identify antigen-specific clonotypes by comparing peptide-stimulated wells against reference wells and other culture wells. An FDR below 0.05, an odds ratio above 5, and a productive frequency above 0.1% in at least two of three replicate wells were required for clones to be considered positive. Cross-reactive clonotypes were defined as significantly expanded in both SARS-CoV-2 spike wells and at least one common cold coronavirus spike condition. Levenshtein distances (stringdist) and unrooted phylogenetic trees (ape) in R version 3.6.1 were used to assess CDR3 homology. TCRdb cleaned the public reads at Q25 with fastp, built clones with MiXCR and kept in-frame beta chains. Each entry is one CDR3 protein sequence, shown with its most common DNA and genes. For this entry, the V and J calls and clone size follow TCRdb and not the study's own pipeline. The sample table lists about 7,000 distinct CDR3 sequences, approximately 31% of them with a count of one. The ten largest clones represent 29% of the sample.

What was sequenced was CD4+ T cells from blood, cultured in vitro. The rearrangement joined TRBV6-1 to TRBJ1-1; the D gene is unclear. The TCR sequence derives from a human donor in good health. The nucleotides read TGTGCCAGCAGTGAAGGGCCATGGAACACTGAAGCTTTCTTT. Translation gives CASSEGPWNTEAFF.